The rows below give T cell receptor beta chains drawn from one sample of a study of T cell responses to AZD1222 COVID-19 vaccine. Libraries were prepared by immunoSEQ multiplex PCR; TCRdb keeps only in-frame clonotypes and omits some of them. Among fewer than 200,000 clones, 85% to 95% were seen once, and the ten largest hold 8.5% to 12%. Source: peripheral blood, taken on day 0 of AZD1222 vaccination. All receptors come from an adult in good health. The CDR3 runs from the conserved cysteine through the conserved F or W. Each record gives: V gene, D gene, J gene, clone size, CDR3 protein, CDR3 DNA. A D gene is named only where the DNA matches it firmly. Clone size is not always given. Where it is, it says once, few, many or a class for expanded clones.

v_call: TRBV5-6
d_call: NA
j_call: TRBJ1-2
clone_size: NA
cdr3_aa: CASSSQGVAYGYTF
cdr3_nt: TGTGCCAGCAGCTCGCAGGGTGTAGCCTATGGCTACACCTTC

v_call: TRBV28
d_call: NA
j_call: TRBJ1-4
clone_size: NA
cdr3_aa: CASSMRGSSEKLFF
cdr3_nt: TGTGCCAGCAGTATGCGGGGGAGTAGTGAAAAACTGTTTTTT

v_call: TRBV5-1
d_call: NA
j_call: TRBJ1-2
clone_size: NA
cdr3_aa: CASSFRARQPGTNYGYTF
cdr3_nt: TGCGCCAGCAGCTTTCGAGCCAGACAACCGGGGACTAACTATGGCTACACCTTC

v_call: TRBV6-4
d_call: NA
j_call: TRBJ2-1
clone_size: NA
cdr3_aa: CASSDSAGPYNEQFF
cdr3_nt: TGTGCCAGCAGTGACTCCGCGGGTCCCTACAATGAGCAGTTCTTC

v_call: TRBV5-1
d_call: NA
j_call: TRBJ2-5
clone_size: NA
cdr3_aa: CASAPRGGQETQYF
cdr3_nt: TGCGCCAGCGCCCCCCGCGGAGGACAAGAGACCCAGTACTTC

v_call: TRBV6-5
d_call: NA
j_call: TRBJ2-7
clone_size: NA
cdr3_aa: CASSKTGNEQYF
cdr3_nt: TGTGCCAGCAGTAAGACGGGGAACGAGCAGTACTTC

v_call: TRBV12-5
d_call: NA
j_call: TRBJ2-1
clone_size: NA
cdr3_aa: CASGGSSSYNEQFF
cdr3_nt: TGTGCTAGTGGGGGAAGCAGCTCCTACAATGAGCAGTTCTTC

v_call: TRBV5-1
d_call: NA
j_call: TRBJ2-1
clone_size: NA
cdr3_aa: CASSLEGGASYNEQFF
cdr3_nt: TGCGCCAGCAGCTTGGAGGGTGGGGCATCCTACAATGAGCAGTTCTTC

v_call: TRBV28
d_call: NA
j_call: TRBJ1-1
clone_size: NA
cdr3_aa: CASRSRSNTEAFF
cdr3_nt: TGTGCCAGCAGGTCCAGGTCGAACACTGAAGCTTTCTTT

v_call: TRBV14
d_call: NA
j_call: TRBJ1-1
clone_size: NA
cdr3_aa: CASSFGGNTEAFF
cdr3_nt: TGTGCCAGCAGCTTCGGAGGGAACACTGAAGCTTTCTTT

v_call: TRBV30
d_call: NA
j_call: TRBJ2-1
clone_size: once
cdr3_aa: CAWSVGWGNEQFF
cdr3_nt: TGTGCCTGGAGTGTTGGCTGGGGCAACGAGCAGTTCTTC

v_call: TRBV7-9
d_call: NA
j_call: TRBJ2-2
clone_size: NA
cdr3_aa: CASRLKGGAGTGELFF
cdr3_nt: TGTGCCAGCAGATTAAAGGGGGGCGCCGGCACCGGGGAGCTGTTTTTT

v_call: TRBV2
d_call: NA
j_call: TRBJ1-4
clone_size: NA
cdr3_aa: CASTQGGAATNEKLFF
cdr3_nt: TGTGCCAGCACCCAAGGGGGGGCTGCCACTAATGAAAAACTGTTTTTT

v_call: TRBV5-1
d_call: NA
j_call: TRBJ2-5
clone_size: NA
cdr3_aa: CASGVGAAQETQYF
cdr3_nt: TGCGCCAGCGGGGTAGGGGCAGCACAAGAGACCCAGTACTTC

v_call: TRBV27
d_call: NA
j_call: TRBJ1-2
clone_size: NA
cdr3_aa: CASSFWGAGGYGYTF
cdr3_nt: TGTGCCAGCAGTTTTTGGGGGGCGGGGGGCTATGGCTACACCTTC

v_call: TRBV9
d_call: NA
j_call: TRBJ1-2
clone_size: NA
cdr3_aa: CASSVAGGNYGYTF
cdr3_nt: TGTGCCAGCAGCGTAGCTGGGGGCAACTATGGCTACACCTTC

v_call: TRBV7-9
d_call: NA
j_call: TRBJ1-3
clone_size: NA
cdr3_aa: CASSFGTSGNTIYF
cdr3_nt: TGTGCCAGCAGCTTTGGGACAAGTGGAAACACCATATATTTT

v_call: TRBV5-1
d_call: NA
j_call: TRBJ1-1
clone_size: NA
cdr3_aa: CASSLGQQNTEAFF
cdr3_nt: TGCGCCAGCAGCTTGGGCCAGCAGAACACTGAAGCTTTCTTT

v_call: TRBV28
d_call: TRBD1
j_call: TRBJ1-5
clone_size: few
cdr3_aa: CASSPGGSNQPQHF
cdr3_nt: TGTGCCAGCAGTCCAGGGGGTAGCAATCAGCCCCAGCATTTT

v_call: TRBV2
d_call: NA
j_call: TRBJ1-2
clone_size: NA
cdr3_aa: CASSEGVSRYGYTF
cdr3_nt: TGTGCCAGCAGTGAGGGGGTTTCGCGCTATGGCTACACCTTC

v_call: TRBV27
d_call: NA
j_call: TRBJ2-1
clone_size: NA
cdr3_aa: CASSLRARDNEQFF
cdr3_nt: TGTGCCAGCAGTTTACGGGCCCGGGACAATGAGCAGTTCTTC

v_call: TRBV19
d_call: NA
j_call: TRBJ2-3
clone_size: NA
cdr3_aa: CASSMTSEGRDTQYF
cdr3_nt: TGTGCCAGTAGTATGACGAGCGAGGGGAGGGATACGCAGTATTTT

v_call: TRBV4-1
d_call: NA
j_call: TRBJ1-3
clone_size: NA
cdr3_aa: CASSQKGEALGNTIYF
cdr3_nt: TGCGCCAGCAGCCAAAAAGGAGAGGCTCTCGGAAACACCATATATTTT

v_call: TRBV27
d_call: NA
j_call: TRBJ1-1
clone_size: NA
cdr3_aa: CASSTALRYRSPEAFF
cdr3_nt: TGTGCCAGCAGTACCGCCCTCAGATATAGGTCCCCTGAAGCTTTCTTT

v_call: TRBV18
d_call: NA
j_call: TRBJ2-5
clone_size: NA
cdr3_aa: CASSPRETAQETQYF
cdr3_nt: TGTGCCAGCTCACCTAGAGAGACAGCCCAAGAGACCCAGTACTTC

v_call: TRBV6-4
d_call: TRBD1
j_call: TRBJ1-1
clone_size: NA
cdr3_aa: CASSPGQENTEAFF
cdr3_nt: TGTGCCAGCAGCCCCGGACAGGAAAACACTGAAGCTTTCTTT

v_call: TRBV5-1
d_call: TRBD2
j_call: TRBJ2-7
clone_size: NA
cdr3_aa: CASSLVGGTSDYEQYF
cdr3_nt: TGCGCCAGCAGCTTGGTGGGTGGGACTAGTGACTACGAGCAGTACTTC

v_call: TRBV27
d_call: NA
j_call: TRBJ1-1
clone_size: NA
cdr3_aa: CAKNRRPNTEAFF
cdr3_nt: TGTGCCAAAAACAGGAGACCGAACACTGAAGCTTTCTTT

v_call: TRBV5-4
d_call: NA
j_call: TRBJ1-1
clone_size: NA
cdr3_aa: CASSPPQGTEAFF
cdr3_nt: TGTGCCAGCAGCCCCCCCCAGGGCACTGAAGCTTTCTTT

v_call: TRBV3-1/TRBV3-2
d_call: NA
j_call: TRBJ2-2
clone_size: NA
cdr3_aa: CASSGTAGGTGELFF
cdr3_nt: TGTGCCAGCAGCGGTACGGCGGGCGGAACCGGGGAGCTGTTTTTT

v_call: TRBV11-2
d_call: TRBD1
j_call: TRBJ1-1
clone_size: NA
cdr3_aa: CASSPISVGQGNTEAFF
cdr3_nt: TGTGCCAGCAGCCCCATTTCAGTAGGACAGGGGAACACTGAAGCTTTCTTT

v_call: TRBV6-5
d_call: NA
j_call: TRBJ1-3
clone_size: NA
cdr3_aa: CASAGDGNTIYF
cdr3_nt: TGTGCCAGCGCCGGGGATGGAAACACCATATATTTT

v_call: TRBV21-1
d_call: NA
j_call: TRBJ2-1
clone_size: NA
cdr3_aa: CASSTRDKRSYNEQFF
cdr3_nt: TGTGCCAGCAGCACACGGGACAAACGTTCCTACAATGAGCAGTTCTTC

v_call: TRBV10-3
d_call: NA
j_call: TRBJ2-2
clone_size: NA
cdr3_aa: CAISLDSSNTGELFF
cdr3_nt: TGTGCCATCAGTTTAGACAGCTCGAACACCGGGGAGCTGTTTTTT

v_call: TRBV18
d_call: NA
j_call: TRBJ1-1
clone_size: NA
cdr3_aa: CASSPTSNTEAFF
cdr3_nt: TGTGCCAGCTCACCCACCTCGAACACTGAAGCTTTCTTT

v_call: TRBV5-1
d_call: NA
j_call: TRBJ1-2
clone_size: NA
cdr3_aa: CASSGGMGYGYTF
cdr3_nt: TGCGCCAGCAGCGGGGGAATGGGCTATGGCTACACCTTC

v_call: TRBV6-2/TRBV6-3
d_call: NA
j_call: TRBJ2-2
clone_size: NA
cdr3_aa: CASSWTANTGELFF
cdr3_nt: TGTGCCAGCAGTTGGACAGCGAACACCGGGGAGCTGTTTTTT

v_call: TRBV4-2
d_call: TRBD1
j_call: TRBJ1-5
clone_size: NA
cdr3_aa: CASSPSGLTGHNQPQHF
cdr3_nt: TGTGCCAGCAGCCCAAGCGGCTTGACAGGGCACAATCAGCCCCAGCATTTT

v_call: TRBV19
d_call: TRBD2
j_call: TRBJ2-2
clone_size: few
cdr3_aa: CASNTRREGRELFF
cdr3_nt: TGTGCCAGTAATACTCGTCGGGAGGGCAGGGAGCTGTTTTTT

v_call: TRBV7-8
d_call: TRBD1
j_call: TRBJ1-1
clone_size: NA
cdr3_aa: CASSVQGPNGNTEAFF
cdr3_nt: TGTGCCAGCAGTGTACAGGGGCCGAATGGGAACACTGAAGCTTTCTTT

v_call: TRBV14
d_call: NA
j_call: TRBJ1-1
clone_size: once
cdr3_aa: CAVGEGVNTEAFF
cdr3_nt: TGTGCCGTCGGAGAGGGGGTGAACACTGAAGCTTTCTTT

v_call: TRBV2
d_call: TRBD1
j_call: TRBJ2-7
clone_size: NA
cdr3_aa: CASKGQGLGEQYF
cdr3_nt: TGTGCCAGCAAGGGACAGGGACTCGGGGAGCAGTACTTC